What follows are 6 T cell receptor beta chains derived from one specimen sequenced in a study of T cell repertoires in cytomegalovirus infection. The antigens of these receptors remain unknown. TCRdb reanalysed the reads using MiXCR and keeps one entry per CDR3 protein. The sample holds about 130,000 distinct CDR3 sequences, roughly 32% seen once. Material: CD8+ T cells from cultured PBMCs, obtained from culture after CMV antigen stimulation. These receptors originate from a human donor in good health (CMV status not recorded). Some clones in this sample may be carry-over from other donors' samples.

This clonotype turned up a few times. This chain links TRBV28 with TRBJ1-5; a possible D gene is TRBD1 (5 bases). Trimming pared 4 bases from V and 7 bases from J, leaving 11 bases between. The length of the CDR3 is 13 residues. CDR1 and CDR2 (germline): MDHEN, SYDVKM. CDR3 coding DNA: TGTGCCAGCAGTTGGGGCCGATACCAGCCCCAGCATTTT. Translated: CASSWGRYQPQHF.

V gene TRBV4-1 combines with J gene TRBJ1-3; unclear D gene. Germline lookup yields CDR1 MGHRA and CDR2 YSYEKL. The V gene lost 0 bases and the J gene lost 4 bases, with 13 bases spanning the gap. The CDR3 has 16 residues. The CDR3 is CASSQDWVSRGNTIYF. CDR3 DNA: TGCGCCAGCAGCCAAGATTGGGTTTCGAGGGGAAACACCATATATTTT.

This clonotype has only a few counts. This rearrangement joins TRBV10-3 to TRBJ1-2; 11 bases are shared with TRBD1. The CDR3 covers 16 residues. CDR1 ENHRY and CDR2 SYGVKD come from the germline V gene. V lost 10 bases and J lost 8; bases outside the gene matches: 18. The DNA for the CDR3 is TGTGCCACCGTACCCACGGACAGGGGGCAATCCCACGGCTACACCTTC. It codes for CATVPTDRGQSHGYTF.

This chain uses TRBV12-3 or TRBV12-4 with TRBJ1-2, with 7 bases identical to TRBD1. This CDR3 spans 16 amino acids. After removal of 7 bases from V and 1 base from J, the junction contained 12 bases not matched to a gene. CDR3 sequence reads: CASILSDREGNYGYTF. The CDR3 nucleotides read TGTGCCAGCATCCTTAGTGACAGGGAGGGTAACTATGGCTACACCTTC.

This clonotype has just a few counts. This chain uses TRBV14 with TRBJ1-1; TRBD1 might be the D (6 bases). V was clipped by 3 bases and J by 8 bases, with 16 bases between them. From germline, CDR1 is SGHDN and CDR2 FVKESK. The CDR3 sequence is 14 residues long. DNA for the CDR3: TGTGCCAGCAGCCACGCAGCATACGACAGGGAAGCTTTCTTT. The encoded protein is CASSHAAYDREAFF.

The CDR3 nucleotides are TGTGCCAGCAGCCTGGACAGCATGAACACTGAAGCTTTCTTT. It yields the protein CASSLDSMNTEAFF. The chain joins TRBV2 to TRBJ1-1; weak D call: TRBD1 (6 bases). From germline, CDR1 is SNHLY and CDR2 FYNNEI. The V and J ends lost 6 bases and 0 bases respectively, with 11 bases between them. This CDR3 has 14 amino acids.